A single TCR beta chain is shown here with its context. The antigen is not known. This entry comes from a study of OX40 agonist ivuxolimab in advanced cancers. Trimming shortened V by 6 bases and J by 4 bases, and 21 bases separated the two germline ends. CDR1 is SEHNR, CDR2 FQNEAQ, per germline (reference sequence). The CDR3 covers 16 residues. Study-level points and caveats: CD8+ T cells showed, on average, more clonal expansion than CD4+ cells.

Libraries were prepared by immunoSEQ multiplex PCR; TCRdb keeps only in-frame clonotypes and omits some of them. The sample yields fewer than 90,000 clones, roughly 84% seen once. J is TRBJ1-2 and V is TRBV7-9, with D maybe TRBD1 (5 bases). Sample: CD4+ or CD8+ T cells sorted from blood, taken in a trial of the OX40 agonist ivuxolimab. This clonotype originated in an adult with an advanced solid tumor such as melanoma, head and neck, liver or kidney cancer. The CDR3 sequence is CASSSTGAPRSYGYTF. The CDR3 DNA is TGTGCCAGCAGTTCCACCGGGGCACCACGGAGCTATGGCTACACCTTC.